The 12 T cell receptor beta chains in this list originate from one sample, sequenced in a study of beta chain features in type 1 diabetes. Sequenced material consisted of expressed TCRB transcripts (all of the isolated RNA was reverse transcribed). TCRdb's copy holds only in-frame clones and misses some; the assay was immunoSEQ multiplex PCR. The sample records around 430,000 clones, approximately 30% being singletons. The sequenced sample was naive CD4+ T cells from blood. All receptors come from a man in his late teens or twenties in good health.

CDR3 region: CAWGSMDSHYGYTF. In DNA form, the CDR3 reads TGTGCCTGGGGTTCGATGGACAGCCACTATGGCTACACCTTC. The J gene is TRBJ1-2, the V gene TRBV5-6, with D possibly TRBD1 on 6 matching bases. The V and J ends lost 10 bases and 3 bases respectively, with 19 bases between them. Germline V gene sequence: CDR1 SGHDT, CDR2 YYEEEE. The CDR3 spans 14 residues.

This clone was observed a handful of times. The genes are TRBV7-8 and TRBJ2-1, with 7 bases identical to TRBD1. This CDR3 contains 15 residues. V lost 4 bases and J lost 5; bases outside the gene matches: 8. Germline CDR1 SGHVS, CDR2 FQNEAQ. CDR3 nucleotide sequence: TGTGCCAGCAGCTCAGGGACAGAAGAACACAATGAGCAGTTCTTC. Translated: CASSSGTEEHNEQFF.

Points on this clone: This CDR3 is also generated by other DNA sequences in the sample. The chain carries TRBV14 and TRBJ2-7; tentatively, D is TRBD2 (5 bases). The CDR3 has 13 residues. Trimming pared 2 bases from V and 4 bases from J, leaving 9 bases between. CDR1 is SGHDN and CDR2 is FVKESK in the germline V gene. CDR3 bases: TGTGCCAGCAGCCAACTACGGGGATACGAGCAGTACTTC. Residues: CASSQLRGYEQYF. The variable domain in full, with the rest retrieved from reference TRBV14 and TRBJ2-7, is EAGVTQFPSHSVIEKGQTVTLRCDPISGHDNLYWYRRVMGKEIKFLLHFVKESKQDESGMPNNRFLAERTGGTYSTLKVQPAELEDSGVYFCASSQLRGYEQYFGPGTRLTVT.

There are a few counts of this clone. DNA for the CDR3: TGTGCCAGCAGTTCCTCGGACCTTAACTATGGCTACACCTTC. It is translated as CASSSSDLNYGYTF. The chain employs TRBV28 and TRBJ1-2; D is ambiguous. The V and J ends lost 4 bases and 1 base respectively, with 10 bases between them. In germline, CDR1 is MDHEN, CDR2 SYDVKM. This CDR3 has 14 amino acids.

The chain joins TRBV2 to TRBJ2-7; D not certain. The CDR3 extends over 12 amino acids. V lost 3 bases, J lost 2 bases, and 5 bases lay in between. Germline assignment: CDR1 SNHLY and CDR2 FYNNEI. The CDR3 coding sequence is TGTGCCAGCAGTGAGCCGGCCTACGAGCAGTACTTC. As protein: CASSEPAYEQYF.

V is TRBV5-4 and J is TRBJ2-1; either TRBD1 or TRBD2 may fit D (5 bases each). CDR3 length: 10 residues. Germline V gene data show CDR1 as SGHNT and CDR2 as YYREEE (reference sequence). V lost 5 bases, J lost 8 bases, and 5 bases lay in between. The chain's CDR3 is CASRGDEQFF. The DNA of the CDR3 is TGTGCCAGCAGGGGGGATGAGCAGTTCTTC.

The chain joins TRBV20-1 to TRBJ2-5; D gene unclear. With 5 bases removed from V and 0 bases from J, the gap between germline ends came to 4 bases. CDR3 size: 11 residues. Germline V gene lookup returns CDR1 DFQATT and CDR2 SNEGSKA (reference sequence). The chain's CDR3 is CSALYQETQYF. In DNA form, the CDR3 reads TGCAGTGCTCTGTACCAAGAGACCCAGTACTTC.

This sequence joins TRBV5-1 and TRBJ2-3; 8 bases match TRBD1. Per the germline V gene, CDR1 is SGHRS and CDR2 is YFSETQ. This CDR3 is 16 amino acids long. Trimming at V came to 0 bases and at J to 1 base, leaving 4 bases not matched to a gene. CDR3 DNA sequence: TGCGCCAGCAGCTTGGTGCCGGGACAGGGCACAGATACGCAGTATTTT. It yields the protein CASSLVPGQGTDTQYF. The whole variable domain, remainder taken from reference TRBV5-1 and TRBJ2-3, is KAGVTQTPRYLIKTRGQQVTLSCSPISGHRSVSWYQQTPGQGLQFLFEYFSETQRNKGNFPGRFSGRQFSNSRSEMNVSTLELGDSALYLCASSLVPGQGTDTQYFGPGTRLTVL.

On this clone: This sample includes further DNA sequences coding for the same CDR3. CDR3 amino acids: CAWRRGSYEQYF. The CDR3 DNA reads as TGTGCCTGGAGAAGGGGGTCCTACGAGCAGTACTTC. This sequence joins TRBV30 and TRBJ2-7; a weak D match, TRBD1 (6 bases). The CDR3 length is 12 residues. Trimming took off 3 bases at V and 1 base at J, with 7 bases between the two ends. Germline CDR1 and CDR2: GTSNPN and SVGIG (reference sequence).

Remarks on this clone: Other DNA sequences in the same sample also yield this CDR3. This chain joins TRBV4-3 and TRBJ2-3, with unresolved D. The length of the CDR3 is 13 residues. V was pared by 0 bases and J by 6 bases, with 7 bases between. CDR1 and CDR2 (germline): LGHNA, YSLEER. The CDR3 DNA is TGCGCCAGCAGCCAAGATTTACCGGATACGCAGTATTTT. This gives the protein CASSQDLPDTQYF.

The J gene is TRBJ1-1, the V gene TRBV25-1, with D unresolved. The V gene lost 3 bases and the J gene lost 1 base, with 6 bases spanning the gap. This CDR3 contains 13 residues. The germline V gene encodes CDR1 MGHDK and CDR2 SYGVNS. CDR3 residues: CASSELQNTEAFF. CDR3 in DNA: TGTGCCAGCAGTGAGTTGCAGAACACTGAAGCTTTCTTT.

The chain couples TRBV19 to TRBJ2-1; 10 bases agree with TRBD1. Germline V lookup: CDR1 LNHDA, CDR2 SQIVND (reference sequence). The CDR3 extends over 14 amino acids. With 4 bases clipped from V and 8 bases from J, the junction kept 5 bases outside the gene matches. The CDR3 sequence: CASSKGDRGHEQFF. The CDR3 DNA follows: TGTGCCAGTAGTAAGGGGGACAGGGGACATGAGCAGTTCTTC.